This T cell receptor beta chain was observed in a study of shared clonotypes between healthy human individuals. With V trimmed by 1 base and J by 5 bases, 8 bases remained unmatched. The CDR3 is 16 amino acids. Germline values: CDR1 SGHTA, CDR2 FQGNSA. The method was immunoSEQ multiplex PCR; TCRdb's version includes in-frame clones alone and lacks a portion of them. The table shows approximately 2.3 million clones, with 80% to 95% occurring only once. The sequencing sample was made of naive CD4+ T cells from PBMCs. Subset specified: CD45RA+ positively selected. The origin of this receptor is a man between 18 and 29 years old in good health. Some clones in this sample may be carry-over from other donors' samples. The chain couples TRBV7-2 to TRBJ2-5; 9 bases line up with TRBD2. The CDR3 DNA is TGTGCCAGCAGCTTAGTATCGCTAGCGGGATCTGAGACCCAGTACTTC. This gives the protein CASSLVSLAGSETQYF.